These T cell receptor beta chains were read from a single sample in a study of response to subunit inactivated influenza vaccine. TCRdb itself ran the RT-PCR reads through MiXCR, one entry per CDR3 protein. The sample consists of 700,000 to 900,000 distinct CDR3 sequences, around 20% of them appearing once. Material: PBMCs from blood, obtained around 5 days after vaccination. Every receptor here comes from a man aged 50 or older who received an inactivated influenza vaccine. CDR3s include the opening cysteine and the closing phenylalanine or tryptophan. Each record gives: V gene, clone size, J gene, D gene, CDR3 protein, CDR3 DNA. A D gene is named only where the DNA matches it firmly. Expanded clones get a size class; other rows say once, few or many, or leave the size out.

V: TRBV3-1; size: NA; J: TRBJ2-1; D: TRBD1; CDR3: CASNTGGEQFF; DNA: TGTGCCAGCAACACAGGGGGAGAGCAGTTCTTC
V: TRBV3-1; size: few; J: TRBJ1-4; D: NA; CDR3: CASSQPGFWGGVKLFF; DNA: TGTGCCAGCAGCCAGCCCGGTTTTTGGGGGGGGGTAAAACTGTTTTTT
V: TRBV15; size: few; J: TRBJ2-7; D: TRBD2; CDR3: CATSRDLTSGSLEQYF; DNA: TGTGCCACCAGCAGAGATCTCACTAGCGGGAGTCTCGAGCAGTACTTC
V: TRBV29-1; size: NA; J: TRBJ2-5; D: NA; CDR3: CSARTHLQETQYF; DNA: TGCAGCGCCCGGACACACCTACAAGAGACCCAGTACTTC
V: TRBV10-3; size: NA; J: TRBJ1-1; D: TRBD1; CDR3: CAITTQTGRGGTEAFF; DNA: TGTGCCATCACCACACAGACAGGGCGGGGAGGCACTGAAGCTTTCTTT
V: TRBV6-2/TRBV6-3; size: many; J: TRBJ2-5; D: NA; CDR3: CASIAAESIQETQYF; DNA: TGTGCCAGCATTGCGGCAGAAAGCATCCAAGAGACCCAGTACTTC
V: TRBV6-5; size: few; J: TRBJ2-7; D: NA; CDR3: CASSYSRRRGDYEQYF; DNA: TGTGCCAGCAGTTACTCAAGACGGAGGGGGGATTACGAGCAGTACTTC
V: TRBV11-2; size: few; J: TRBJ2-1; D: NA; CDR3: CASSTTGILSEQFF; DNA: TGTGCCAGCAGCACTACAGGGATTCTTAGTGAGCAGTTCTTC
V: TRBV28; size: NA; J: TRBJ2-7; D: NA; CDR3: CASSFLLWGRNSYEQYF; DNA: TGTGCCAGCAGTTTTCTCCTATGGGGGCGGAACTCCTACGAGCAGTACTTC
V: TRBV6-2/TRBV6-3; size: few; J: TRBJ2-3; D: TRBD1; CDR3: CASSNLGQGGTDTQYF; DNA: TGTGCCAGCAGTAACCTCGGACAGGGCGGCACAGATACGCAGTATTTT
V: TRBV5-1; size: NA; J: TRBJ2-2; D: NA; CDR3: CASSPRWPGELFF; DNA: TGCGCCAGCAGCCCTAGGTGGCCCGGGGAGCTGTTTTTT
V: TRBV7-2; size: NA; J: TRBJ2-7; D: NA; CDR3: CAEDEGTGEQYF; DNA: TGTGCCGAGGACGAAGGGACGGGCGAGCAGTACTTC
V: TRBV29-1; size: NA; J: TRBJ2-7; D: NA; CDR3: CSVEVLGSSSYEQYF; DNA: TGCAGCGTTGAAGTCCTAGGATCTAGCTCCTACGAGCAGTACTTC
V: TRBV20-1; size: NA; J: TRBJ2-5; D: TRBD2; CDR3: CSARVTSGNQETQYF; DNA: TGCAGTGCTAGAGTGACTAGCGGGAATCAAGAGACCCAGTACTTC
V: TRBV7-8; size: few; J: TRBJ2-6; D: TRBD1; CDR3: CASMPTGVNSGANVLTF; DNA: TGTGCCAGTATGCCGACAGGGGTAAACTCTGGGGCCAACGTCCTGACTTTC
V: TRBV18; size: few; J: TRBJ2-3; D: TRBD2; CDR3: CASSPRPSGSTDTQYF; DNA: TGTGCCAGCTCACCACGGCCTAGCGGGAGCACAGATACGCAGTATTTT
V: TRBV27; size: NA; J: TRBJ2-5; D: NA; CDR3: CASREWQSGTQYF; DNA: TGTGCCAGCCGTGAGTGGCAGTCAGGGACCCAGTACTTC
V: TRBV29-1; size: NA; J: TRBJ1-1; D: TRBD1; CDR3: CSVEHRGLEAFF; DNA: TGCAGCGTTGAACACAGGGGGCTGGAGGCTTTCTTT
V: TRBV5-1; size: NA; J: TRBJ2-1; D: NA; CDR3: CASSLESRSSYNEQFF; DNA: TGCGCCAGCAGCTTGGAGTCCAGGAGCTCCTACAATGAGCAGTTCTTC
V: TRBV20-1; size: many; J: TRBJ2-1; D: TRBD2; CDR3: CSARGLLAGGVDEQFF; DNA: TGCAGTGCTAGAGGCCTACTAGCGGGAGGGGTCGATGAGCAGTTCTTC